The present TCR beta chain was sequenced within a study of T cells in Graves' hyperthyroidism and ophthalmopathy. The overall study: At the time of initial diagnosis and before any treatment, peripheral blood was collected. The study's findings and limits: Ophthalmopathy got predicted by the model a median around 6.8 months before its onset.

The CDR3 sequence is 14 residues long. V was pared by 4 bases and J by 8 bases, with 13 bases of the junction left unmatched. CDR1 and CDR2 from the germline V gene are GTSNPN and SVGIG (reference sequence). A NOSPECS grade of at least 4, a Clinical Activity Score of at least 3 and duration under 3 months were recorded in ophthalmopathy patients. Pregnant or lactating patients were excluded, as were those with uncontrolled infection or other autoimmune disease. At least ten counts were recorded for this clonotype. Its antigen is still unknown. TCR beta CDR3 sequences were amplified from RNA transcripts. First-round RT-PCR with HTBI primers amplified the TCR CDR3 region. TCRdb re-called the multiplex PCR reads with MiXCR, one entry per CDR3 protein. The sample has 500,000 or so distinct CDR3 sequences, about 15% seen once.

The genes are TRBV30 and TRBJ1-2; 7 bases are shared with TRBD1. Sequenced: blood. This clonotype was obtained from a woman aged 18-29 years with Graves' ophthalmopathy. In nucleotides, the CDR3 is TGTGCCTGGATTCGACAGGGAGGTTCGGGGGGCTACACCTTC. Its translation is CAWIRQGGSGGYTF.